This T cell receptor (beta chain) was recorded in a study of blood T cell repertoires in COVID-19. Study in general: COVID-19 samples, acute and convalescent, were from the United States, Italy and Spain. PBMCs, B-cell-depleted T cells, or T cells were the source of the cDNA or gDNA that made up the material.

The germline V gene encodes CDR1 MNHEY and CDR2 SMNVEV (reference sequence). This CDR3 is 13 amino acids long. J gave up 8 bases and V 10 bases, and 7 bases lay outside the gene matches. Authors' methods: Counts of nucleated cells, estimated from reference gene primer amplification, were obtained. Data came from immunoSEQ multiplex PCR; TCRdb stores just in-frame clones and leaves some out. V, J and clone size were drawn from that table, and D and trimming were deduced from the DNA. This table has 130,000 or so clones, about 90% appearing once. The sequence derives from a man between 45 and 60 years old with active COVID-19. The sample was peripheral blood. V and J are TRBV27 and TRBJ1-5, with 11 bases fitting TRBD1. This CDR3 is CATWTGGAEPQHF. Here the CDR3 DNA reads TGTGCCACCTGGACAGGGGGCGCGGAGCCCCAGCATTTT.